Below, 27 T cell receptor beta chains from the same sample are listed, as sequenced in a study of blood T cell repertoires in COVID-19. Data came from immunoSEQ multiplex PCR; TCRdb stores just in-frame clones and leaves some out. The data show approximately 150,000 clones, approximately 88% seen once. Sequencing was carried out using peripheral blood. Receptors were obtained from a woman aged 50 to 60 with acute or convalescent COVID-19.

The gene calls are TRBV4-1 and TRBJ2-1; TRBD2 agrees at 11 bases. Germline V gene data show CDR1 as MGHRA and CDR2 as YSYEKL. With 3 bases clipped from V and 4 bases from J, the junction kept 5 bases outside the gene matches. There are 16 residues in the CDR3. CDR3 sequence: CASSQAGTSGYNEQFF. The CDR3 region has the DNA TGCGCCAGCAGCCAGGCCGGGACTAGCGGTTACAATGAGCAGTTCTTC.

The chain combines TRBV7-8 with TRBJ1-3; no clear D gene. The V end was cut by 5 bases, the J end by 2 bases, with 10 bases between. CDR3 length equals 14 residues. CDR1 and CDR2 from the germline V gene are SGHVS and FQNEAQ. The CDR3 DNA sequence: TGTGCCAGCAGCCCCGAGTACGCTGGAAACACCATATATTTT. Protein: CASSPEYAGNTIYF.

CDR3 sequence: CASSIQTGKETQYF. CDR3 in DNA: TGTGCCAGCAGCATCCAGACAGGGAAAGAGACCCAGTACTTC. The chain uses TRBV11-2 and TRBJ2-5; 7 bases are shared with TRBD1. The CDR3 covers 14 residues. Germline CDR1 SGHAT, CDR2 FQNNGV. With 5 bases clipped from V and 3 bases from J, the junction kept 6 bases outside the gene matches.

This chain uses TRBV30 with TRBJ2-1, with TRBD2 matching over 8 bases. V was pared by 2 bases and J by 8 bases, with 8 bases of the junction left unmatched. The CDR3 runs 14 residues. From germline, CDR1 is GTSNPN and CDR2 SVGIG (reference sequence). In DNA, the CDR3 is TGTGCCTGGAGTATAATAGCGGGGATGGATGAGCAGTTCTTC. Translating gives CAWSIIAGMDEQFF.

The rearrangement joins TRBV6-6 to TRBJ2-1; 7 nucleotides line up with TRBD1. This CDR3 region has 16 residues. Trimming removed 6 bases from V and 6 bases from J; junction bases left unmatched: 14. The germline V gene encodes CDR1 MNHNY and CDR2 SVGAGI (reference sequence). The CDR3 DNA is TGTGCCAGCAGCTCCGGGACAGCTGCTGGTAGCAATGAGCAGTTCTTC. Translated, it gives CASSSGTAAGSNEQFF.

The CDR3 sequence: CASSPRQGEGETQYF. The CDR3 nucleotides read TGTGCCAGCTCACCGAGACAGGGTGAAGGGGAGACCCAGTACTTC. The chain uses TRBV18 and TRBJ2-5, with 7 bases matching TRBD1. CDR1 and CDR2 (germline): KGHSH, LQKENI. CDR3 length: 15 residues. V trimming: 3 bases; J trimming: 5 bases; junction bases outside the gene matches: 9.

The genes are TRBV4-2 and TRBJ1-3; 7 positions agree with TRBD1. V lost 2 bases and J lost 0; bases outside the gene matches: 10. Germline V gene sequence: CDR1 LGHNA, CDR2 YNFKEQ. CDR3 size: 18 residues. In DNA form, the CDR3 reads TGTGCCAGCAGCCAACGGGAGGGGGCCCAGAGCTCTGGAAACACCATATATTTT. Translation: CASSQREGAQSSGNTIYF.

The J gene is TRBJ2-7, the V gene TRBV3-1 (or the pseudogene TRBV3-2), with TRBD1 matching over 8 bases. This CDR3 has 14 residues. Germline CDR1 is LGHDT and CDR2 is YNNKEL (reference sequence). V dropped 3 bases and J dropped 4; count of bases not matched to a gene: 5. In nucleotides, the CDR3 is TGTGCCAGCAGCCACGGGGACAGGCGGTACGAGCAGTACTTC. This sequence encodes CASSHGDRRYEQYF.

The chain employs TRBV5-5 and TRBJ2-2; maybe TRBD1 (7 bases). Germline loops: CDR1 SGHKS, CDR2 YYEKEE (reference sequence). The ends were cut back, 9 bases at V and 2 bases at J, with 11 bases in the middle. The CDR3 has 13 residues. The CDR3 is CATGGGNTGELFF. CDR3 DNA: TGTGCCACAGGAGGGGGCAACACCGGGGAGCTGTTTTTT.

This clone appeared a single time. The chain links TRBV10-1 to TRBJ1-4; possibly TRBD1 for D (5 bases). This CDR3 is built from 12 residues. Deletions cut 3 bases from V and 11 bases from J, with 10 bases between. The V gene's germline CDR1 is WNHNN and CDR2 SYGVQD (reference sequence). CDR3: CASSERGGKLFF. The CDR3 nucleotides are TGCGCCAGCAGTGAAAGGGGAGGGAAACTGTTTTTT.

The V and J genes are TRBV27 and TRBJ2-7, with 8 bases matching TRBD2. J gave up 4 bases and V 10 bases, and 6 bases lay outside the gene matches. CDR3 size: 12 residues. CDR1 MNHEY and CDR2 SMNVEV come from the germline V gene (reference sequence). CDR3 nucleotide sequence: TGTGCCACCCTAGCGGGTAGTTACGAGCAGTACTTC. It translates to CATLAGSYEQYF.

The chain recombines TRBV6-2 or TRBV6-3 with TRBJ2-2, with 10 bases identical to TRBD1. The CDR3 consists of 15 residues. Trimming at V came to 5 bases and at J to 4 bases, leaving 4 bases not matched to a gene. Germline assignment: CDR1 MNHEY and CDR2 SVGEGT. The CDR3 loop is CASSDDRGRTGELFF. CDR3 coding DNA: TGTGCCAGCAGTGACGACAGGGGGCGCACCGGGGAGCTGTTTTTT.

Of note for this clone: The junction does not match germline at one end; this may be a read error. Written as DNA, the CDR3 is TGTGCTAGCAGCAACGCCGGGACAGGCAATCAGCCCCAGCATTTT. Translation: CASSNAGTGNQPQHF. This chain joins TRBV7-7 and TRBJ1-5; 7 nucleotides align to TRBD1. Germline V gene sequence: CDR1 SSHAT, CDR2 FNYEAQ (reference sequence). This CDR3 is 15 amino acids long.

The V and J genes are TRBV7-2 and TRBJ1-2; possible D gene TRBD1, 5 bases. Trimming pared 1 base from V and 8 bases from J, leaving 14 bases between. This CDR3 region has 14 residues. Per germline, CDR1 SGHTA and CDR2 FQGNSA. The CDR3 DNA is TGTGCCAGCAGCTTAGGTCTACAGGCCTCGGGCTACACCTTC. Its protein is CASSLGLQASGYTF. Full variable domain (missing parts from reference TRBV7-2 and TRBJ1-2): GAGVSQSPSNKVTEKGKDVELRCDPISGHTALYWYRQSLGQGLEFLIYFQGNSAPDKSGLPSDRFSAERTGGSVSTLTIQRTQQEDSAVYLCASSLGLQASGYTFGSGTRLTVV.

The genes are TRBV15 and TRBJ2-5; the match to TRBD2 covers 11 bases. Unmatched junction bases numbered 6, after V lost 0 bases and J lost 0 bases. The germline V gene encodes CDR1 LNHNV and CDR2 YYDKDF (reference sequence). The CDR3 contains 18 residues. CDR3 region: CATSRDVPGLADQETQYF. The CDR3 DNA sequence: TGTGCCACCAGCAGAGATGTACCGGGACTAGCGGACCAAGAGACCCAGTACTTC.

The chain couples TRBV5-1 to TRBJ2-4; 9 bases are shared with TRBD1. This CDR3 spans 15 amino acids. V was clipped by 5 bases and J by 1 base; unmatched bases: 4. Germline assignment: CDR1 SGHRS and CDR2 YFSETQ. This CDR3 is CASSGTGRAKNIQYF. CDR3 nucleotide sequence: TGCGCCAGCAGTGGGACAGGGCGCGCCAAAAACATTCAGTACTTC.

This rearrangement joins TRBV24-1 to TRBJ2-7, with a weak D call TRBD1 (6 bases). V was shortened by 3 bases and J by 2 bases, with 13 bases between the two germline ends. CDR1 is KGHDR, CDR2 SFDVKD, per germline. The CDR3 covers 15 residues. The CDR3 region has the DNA TGTGCCACCAGTGATGGTGGGGGCCTCACCTACGAGCAGTACTTC. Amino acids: CATSDGGGLTYEQYF.

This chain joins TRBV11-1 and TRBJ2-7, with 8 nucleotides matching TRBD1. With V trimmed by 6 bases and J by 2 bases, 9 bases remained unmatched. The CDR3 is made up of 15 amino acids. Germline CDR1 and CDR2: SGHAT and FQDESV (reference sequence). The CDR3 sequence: CASSPGGTLPYEQYF. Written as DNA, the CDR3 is TGTGCCAGCAGTCCAGGGGGCACCCTCCCCTACGAGCAGTACTTC.

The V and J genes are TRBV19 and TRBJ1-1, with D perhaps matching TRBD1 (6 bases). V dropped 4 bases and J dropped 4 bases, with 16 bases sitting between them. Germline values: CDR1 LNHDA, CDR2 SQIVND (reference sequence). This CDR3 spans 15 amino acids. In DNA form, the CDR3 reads TGTGCCAGTAGTAAAAATCAGGGGTGGGTCACTGAAGCTTTCTTT. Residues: CASSKNQGWVTEAFF.

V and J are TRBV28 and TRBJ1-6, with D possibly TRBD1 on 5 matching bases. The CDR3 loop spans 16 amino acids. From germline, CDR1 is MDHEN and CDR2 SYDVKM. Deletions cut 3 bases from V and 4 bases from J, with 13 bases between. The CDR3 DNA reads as TGTGCCAGCAGTTTTATGTGGAAGGGGTATAATTCACCCCTCCACTTT. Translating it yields CASSFMWKGYNSPLHF.

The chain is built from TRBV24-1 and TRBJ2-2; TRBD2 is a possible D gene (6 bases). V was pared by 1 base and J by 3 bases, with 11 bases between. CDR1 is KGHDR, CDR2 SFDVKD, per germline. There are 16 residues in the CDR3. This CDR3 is CATSDLRRGDTGELFF. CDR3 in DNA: TGTGCCACCAGTGATTTACGGAGGGGAGACACCGGGGAGCTGTTTTTT.

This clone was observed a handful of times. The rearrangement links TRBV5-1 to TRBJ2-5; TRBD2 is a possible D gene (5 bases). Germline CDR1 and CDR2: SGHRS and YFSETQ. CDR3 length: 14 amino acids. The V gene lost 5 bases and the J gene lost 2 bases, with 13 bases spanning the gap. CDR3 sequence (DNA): TGCGCCAGCAGGCCGGCGAGCGGTCAAGAGACCCAGTACTTC. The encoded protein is CASRPASGQETQYF.

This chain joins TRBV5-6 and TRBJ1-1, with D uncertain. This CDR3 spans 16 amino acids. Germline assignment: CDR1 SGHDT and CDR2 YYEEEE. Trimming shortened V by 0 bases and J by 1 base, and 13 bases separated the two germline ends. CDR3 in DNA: TGTGCCAGCAGCTTGGTTGTTTGGTCAGGGAACACTGAAGCTTTCTTT. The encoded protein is CASSLVVWSGNTEAFF. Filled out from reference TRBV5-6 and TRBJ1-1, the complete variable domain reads DAGVTQSPTHLIKTRGQQVTLRCSPKSGHDTVSWYQQALGQGPQFIFQYYEEEERQRGNFPDRFSGHQFPNYSSELNVNALLLGDSALYLCASSLVVWSGNTEAFFGQGTRLTVV.

As DNA, the CDR3 is TGTGCCAGCAGCTTAGGGGGGGTTAATGAAAAACTGTTTTTT. Translating gives CASSLGGVNEKLFF. This chain uses TRBV7-9 with TRBJ1-4, with D tentatively TRBD1 (5 bases). V lost 1 base and J lost 4, with 7 bases in between. The CDR3 sequence is 14 residues long. Germline V gene sequence: CDR1 SEHNR, CDR2 FQNEAQ (reference sequence).

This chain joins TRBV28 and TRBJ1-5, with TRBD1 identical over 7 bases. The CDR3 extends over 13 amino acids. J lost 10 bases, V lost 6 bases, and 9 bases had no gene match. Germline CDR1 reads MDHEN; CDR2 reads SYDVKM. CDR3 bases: TGTGCCAGCAGGGGACAGAGTTCTCAACCCCAGCATTTT. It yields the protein CASRGQSSQPQHF.

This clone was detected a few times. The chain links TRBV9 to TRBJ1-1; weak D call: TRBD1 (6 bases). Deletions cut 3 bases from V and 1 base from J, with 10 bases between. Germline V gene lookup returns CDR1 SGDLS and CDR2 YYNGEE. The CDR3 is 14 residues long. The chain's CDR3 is CASSARGRNTEAFF. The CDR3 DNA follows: TGTGCCAGCAGCGCGCGGGGGCGGAACACTGAAGCTTTCTTT.

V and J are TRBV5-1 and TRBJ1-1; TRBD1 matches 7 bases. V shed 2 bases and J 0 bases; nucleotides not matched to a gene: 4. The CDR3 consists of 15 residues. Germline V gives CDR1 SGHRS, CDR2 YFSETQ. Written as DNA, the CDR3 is TGCGCCAGCAGCTTAACAGGGGCCATGAACACTGAAGCTTTCTTT. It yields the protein CASSLTGAMNTEAFF.